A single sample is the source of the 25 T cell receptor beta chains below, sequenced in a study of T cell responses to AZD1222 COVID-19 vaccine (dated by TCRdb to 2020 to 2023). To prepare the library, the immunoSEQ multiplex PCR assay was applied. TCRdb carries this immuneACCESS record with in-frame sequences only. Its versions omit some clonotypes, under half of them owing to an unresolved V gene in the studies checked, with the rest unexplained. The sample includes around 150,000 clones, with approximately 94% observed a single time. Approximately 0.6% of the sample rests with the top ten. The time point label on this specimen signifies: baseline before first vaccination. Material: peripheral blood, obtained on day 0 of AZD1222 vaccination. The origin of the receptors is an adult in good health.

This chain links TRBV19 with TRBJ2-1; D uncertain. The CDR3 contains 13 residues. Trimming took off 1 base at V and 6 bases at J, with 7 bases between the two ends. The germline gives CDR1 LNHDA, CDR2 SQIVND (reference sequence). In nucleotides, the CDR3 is TGTGCCAGTAGTATAGGGGATCTCAATGAGCAGTTCTTC. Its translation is CASSIGDLNEQFF.

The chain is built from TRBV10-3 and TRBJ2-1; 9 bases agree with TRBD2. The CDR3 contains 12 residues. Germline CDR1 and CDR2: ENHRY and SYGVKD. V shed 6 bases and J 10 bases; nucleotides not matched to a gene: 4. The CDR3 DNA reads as TGTGCCATCAGCCCGACTAGCGGCGAGCAGTTCTTC. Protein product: CAISPTSGEQFF.

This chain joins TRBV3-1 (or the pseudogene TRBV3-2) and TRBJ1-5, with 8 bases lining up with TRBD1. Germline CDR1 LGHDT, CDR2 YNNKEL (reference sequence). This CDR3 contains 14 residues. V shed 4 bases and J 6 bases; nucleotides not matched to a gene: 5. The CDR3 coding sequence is TGTGCCAGCAGCCCGACAGGGGAGGTTCAGCCCCAGCATTTT. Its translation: CASSPTGEVQPQHF.

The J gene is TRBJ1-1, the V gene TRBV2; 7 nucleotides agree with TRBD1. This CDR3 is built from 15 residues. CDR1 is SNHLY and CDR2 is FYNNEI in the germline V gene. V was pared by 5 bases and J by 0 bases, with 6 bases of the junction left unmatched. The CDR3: CASSSGQTMNTEAFF. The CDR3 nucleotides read TGTGCCAGCAGTTCGGGACAGACTATGAACACTGAAGCTTTCTTT.

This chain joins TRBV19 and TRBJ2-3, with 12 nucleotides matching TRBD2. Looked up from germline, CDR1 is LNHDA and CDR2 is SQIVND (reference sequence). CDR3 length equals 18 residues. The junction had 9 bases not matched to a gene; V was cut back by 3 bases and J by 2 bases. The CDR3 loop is CASSISFRTSGTTDTQYF. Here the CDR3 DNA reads TGTGCCAGTAGTATTAGTTTTCGGACTAGCGGGACCACAGATACGCAGTATTTT.

CDR3 residues: CASLPGQVIYGYTF. The CDR3 DNA follows: TGTGCCAGTCTCCCCGGGCAGGTCATCTATGGCTACACCTTC. The rearrangement links TRBV28 to TRBJ1-2; D is ambiguous. Germline V gene sequence: CDR1 MDHEN, CDR2 SYDVKM. Trimming took 9 bases from V and 4 from J, leaving 18 bases between them. CDR3 length: 14 residues.

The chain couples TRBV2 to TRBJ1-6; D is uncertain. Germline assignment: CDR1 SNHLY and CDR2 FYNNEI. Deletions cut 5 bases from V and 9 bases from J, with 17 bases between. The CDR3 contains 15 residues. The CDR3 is CASSPSVFRSSPLHF. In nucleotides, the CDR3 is TGTGCCAGCAGTCCTTCCGTTTTCAGGAGTTCACCCCTCCACTTT.

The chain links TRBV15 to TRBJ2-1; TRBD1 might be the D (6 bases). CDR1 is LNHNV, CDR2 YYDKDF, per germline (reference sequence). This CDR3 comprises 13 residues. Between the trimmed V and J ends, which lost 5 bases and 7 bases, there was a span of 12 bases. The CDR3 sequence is CATSGTNRNEQFF. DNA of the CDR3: TGTGCCACCAGCGGGACAAACAGGAATGAGCAGTTCTTC.

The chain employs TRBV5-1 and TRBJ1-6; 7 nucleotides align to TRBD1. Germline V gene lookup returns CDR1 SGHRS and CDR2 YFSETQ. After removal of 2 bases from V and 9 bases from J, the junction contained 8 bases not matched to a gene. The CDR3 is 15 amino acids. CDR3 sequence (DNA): TGCGCCAGCAGCTTACAACAGGGGTACGGTTCACCCCTCCACTTT. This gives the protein CASSLQQGYGSPLHF.

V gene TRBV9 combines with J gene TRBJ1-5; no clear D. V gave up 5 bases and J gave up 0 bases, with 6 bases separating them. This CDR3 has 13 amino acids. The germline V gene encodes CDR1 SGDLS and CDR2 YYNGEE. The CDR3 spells CASSGDSNQPQHF. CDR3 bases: TGTGCCAGCAGTGGGGATAGCAATCAGCCCCAGCATTTT.

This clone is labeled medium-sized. The CDR3 bases are TGTGCCTGGAGTGTTTTCGGGGGAAATCAGCCCCAGCATTTT. Translated: CAWSVFGGNQPQHF. The chain is built from TRBV30 and TRBJ1-5, with D tentatively TRBD1 (5 bases). The CDR3 runs to 14 residues. Trimming removed 0 bases from V and 4 bases from J, with 10 bases in between. Germline V lookup: CDR1 GTSNPN, CDR2 SVGIG (reference sequence).

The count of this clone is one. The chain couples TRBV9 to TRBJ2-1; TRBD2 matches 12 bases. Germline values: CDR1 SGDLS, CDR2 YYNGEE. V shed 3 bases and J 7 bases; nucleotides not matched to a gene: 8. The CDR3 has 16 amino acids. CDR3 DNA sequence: TGTGCCAGCAGCGCCTCTTGGACTAGCGGGATGAATGAGCAGTTCTTC. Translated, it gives CASSASWTSGMNEQFF.

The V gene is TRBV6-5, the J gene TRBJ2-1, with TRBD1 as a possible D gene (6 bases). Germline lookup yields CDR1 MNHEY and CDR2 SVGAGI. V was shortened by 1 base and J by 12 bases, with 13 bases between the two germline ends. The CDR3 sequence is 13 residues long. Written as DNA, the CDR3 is TGTGCCAGCAGTTACTTTGCGACACAGGGGCAGTTCTTC. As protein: CASSYFATQGQFF.

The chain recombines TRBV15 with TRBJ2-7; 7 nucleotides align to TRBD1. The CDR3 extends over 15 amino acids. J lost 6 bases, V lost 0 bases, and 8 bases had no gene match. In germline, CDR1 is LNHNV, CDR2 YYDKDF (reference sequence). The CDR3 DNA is TGTGCCACCAGCAGAGAAGCGACAGGGTATCTCGAGCAGTACTTC. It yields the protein CATSREATGYLEQYF.

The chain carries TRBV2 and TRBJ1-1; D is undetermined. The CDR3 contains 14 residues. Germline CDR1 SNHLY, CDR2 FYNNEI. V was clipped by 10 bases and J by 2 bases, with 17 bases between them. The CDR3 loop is CATRPVSLNTEAFF. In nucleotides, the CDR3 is TGTGCCACCCGGCCGGTATCACTAAACACTGAAGCTTTCTTT.

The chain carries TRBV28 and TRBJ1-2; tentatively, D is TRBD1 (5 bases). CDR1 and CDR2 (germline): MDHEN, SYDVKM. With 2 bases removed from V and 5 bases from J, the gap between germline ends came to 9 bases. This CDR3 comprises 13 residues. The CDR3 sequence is CASSLLAGYGYTF. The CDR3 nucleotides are TGTGCCAGCAGTTTACTCGCAGGGTATGGCTACACCTTC.

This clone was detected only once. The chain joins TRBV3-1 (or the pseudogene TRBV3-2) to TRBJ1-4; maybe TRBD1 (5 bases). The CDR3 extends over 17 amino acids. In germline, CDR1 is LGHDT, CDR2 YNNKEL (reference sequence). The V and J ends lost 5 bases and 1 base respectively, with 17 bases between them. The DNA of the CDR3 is TGTGCCAGCAGCACCAGTGGGCGGGGGTTAACTAATGAAAAACTGTTTTTT. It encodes CASSTSGRGLTNEKLFF.

The CDR3 DNA reads TGTGCCAGCAGCGTAGTGCAGTCGAACACTGAAGCTTTCTTT. Translated, it gives CASSVVQSNTEAFF. The chain combines TRBV9 with TRBJ1-1, with D uncertain. Germline V gives CDR1 SGDLS, CDR2 YYNGEE. The CDR3 runs to 14 residues. The germline V and J ends were trimmed by 0 bases and 1 base, with 7 bases remaining between them.

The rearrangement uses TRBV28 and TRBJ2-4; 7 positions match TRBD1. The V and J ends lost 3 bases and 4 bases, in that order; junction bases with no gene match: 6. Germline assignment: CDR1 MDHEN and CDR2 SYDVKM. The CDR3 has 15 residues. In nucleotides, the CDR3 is TGTGCCAGCAGTTTGGGGACAGAGTCGAAAAACATTCAGTACTTC. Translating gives CASSLGTESKNIQYF.

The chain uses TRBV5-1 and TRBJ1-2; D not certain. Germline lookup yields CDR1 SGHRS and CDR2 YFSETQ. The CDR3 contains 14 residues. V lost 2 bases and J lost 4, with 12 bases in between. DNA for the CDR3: TGCGCCAGCAGCTTCACGGAGCCACCCTATGGCTACACCTTC. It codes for CASSFTEPPYGYTF.

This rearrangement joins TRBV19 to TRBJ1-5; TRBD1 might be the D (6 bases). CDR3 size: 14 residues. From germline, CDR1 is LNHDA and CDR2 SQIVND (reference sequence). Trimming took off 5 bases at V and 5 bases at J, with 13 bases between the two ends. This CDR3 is CASSARTVHQPQHF. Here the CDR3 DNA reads TGTGCCAGTAGTGCACGGACAGTACATCAGCCCCAGCATTTT.

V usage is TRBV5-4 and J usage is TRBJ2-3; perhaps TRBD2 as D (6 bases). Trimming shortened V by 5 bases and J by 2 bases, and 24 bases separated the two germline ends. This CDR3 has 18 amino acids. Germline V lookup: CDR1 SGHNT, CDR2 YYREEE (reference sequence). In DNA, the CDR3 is TGTGCCAGCAGTCGCCCCGGAAGAGGCGGGGCATACACAGATACGCAGTATTTT. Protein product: CASSRPGRGGAYTDTQYF.

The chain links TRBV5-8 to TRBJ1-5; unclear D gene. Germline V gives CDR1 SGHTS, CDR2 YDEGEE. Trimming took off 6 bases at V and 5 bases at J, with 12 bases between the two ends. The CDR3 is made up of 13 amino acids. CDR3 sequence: CASIGRLHQPQHF. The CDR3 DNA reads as TGTGCCAGCATTGGGAGACTGCATCAGCCCCAGCATTTT.

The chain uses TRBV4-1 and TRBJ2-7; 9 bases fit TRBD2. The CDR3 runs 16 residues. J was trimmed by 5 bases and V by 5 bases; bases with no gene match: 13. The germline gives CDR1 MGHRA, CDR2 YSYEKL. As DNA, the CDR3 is TGCGCCAGCAGCGAGGAGACCGGGACTAGCATCGACGAGCAGTACTTC. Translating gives CASSEETGTSIDEQYF.

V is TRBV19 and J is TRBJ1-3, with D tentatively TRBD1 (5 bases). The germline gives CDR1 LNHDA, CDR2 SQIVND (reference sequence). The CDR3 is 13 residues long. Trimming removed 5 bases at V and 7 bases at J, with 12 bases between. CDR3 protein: CASSLQGKNTIYF. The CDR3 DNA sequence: TGTGCCAGTAGTCTGCAGGGAAAGAACACCATATATTTT.